The 2 T cell receptor beta chains below all came from one sample that was sequenced in a study of identical twins. Each CDR3 protein is one row after TCRdb ran MiXCR on the 5' RACE reads. The sample records roughly 1.6 million distinct CDR3 sequences, about 32% being singletons. The specimen was cord blood. These receptors were obtained from a newborn girl in good health.

This clonotype was detected only a few times. This chain links TRBV20-1 with TRBJ2-1; D may match TRBD1 or TRBD2 (6 bases each). The CDR3 is 14 amino acids. V lost 3 bases and J lost 8, with 17 bases in between. Germline V gene data show CDR1 as DFQATT and CDR2 as SNEGSKA (reference sequence). Written as DNA, the CDR3 is TGCAGTGCTAGCCTTCCGGGGGCGCGGGATGAGCAGTTCTTC. This sequence encodes CSASLPGARDEQFF.

This clonotype was picked up a small number of times. The V gene is TRBV29-1, the J gene TRBJ1-4, with TRBD1 matching over 7 bases. This CDR3 has 15 amino acids. The germline gives CDR1 SQVTM, CDR2 ANQGSEA. With 4 bases clipped from V and 3 bases from J, the junction kept 8 bases outside the gene matches. The CDR3 region is CSVVGQGVPNEKLFF. CDR3 in DNA: TGCAGCGTTGTCGGGCAGGGGGTCCCTAATGAAAAACTGTTTTTT.